These T cell receptor beta chains were read from a single sample in a study of OX40 agonist ivuxolimab in advanced cancers. Clones were sequenced by immunoSEQ multiplex PCR, and TCRdb holds only the in-frame ones, with some missing. The sample shows approximately 87,000 clones, over 75% of them seen only once. The material sequenced was CD4+ or CD8+ T cells sorted from blood, taken in a trial of the OX40 agonist ivuxolimab. These TCRs come from an adult with an advanced solid tumor such as melanoma, head and neck, liver or kidney cancer. Each CDR3 is given with its conserved first and last residue.

V gene	CDR3 length	J gene	CDR3 protein
TRBV4-1	15	-	CASSQGREDTGELFF
TRBV11-3	14	TRBJ2-3	CASSLGGVGDTQYF
TRBV7-2	13	TRBJ1-6	CASSFAGGAPLHF
TRBV4-1	21	TRBJ2-5	CASSRVGLAGGPGGGRETQYF
TRBV18	18	TRBJ2-1	CASSPPSSIAGTYNEQFF
TRBV27	14	TRBJ1-6	CASRGGRSNSPLHF
TRBV6-6	14	TRBJ1-4	CASSGLEPAEKLFF
TRBV6-1	13	TRBJ1-3	CASSDTTRNTIYF
TRBV9	14	TRBJ2-2	CASNGPSETGELFF
TRBV6-1	15	TRBJ2-1	CASSDYSSSYNEQFF
TRBV7-8	16	TRBJ2-2	CASSRPGQGSGGELFF
TRBV6-5	15	TRBJ1-1	CASSYEEGGDLEAFF
TRBV5-1	13	TRBJ2-5	CASGRTSSETQYF
TRBV5-6	17	TRBJ2-1	CASSLISGTSGYNEQFF
TRBV7-9	14	TRBJ1-1	CASSLVEGHTEAFF
TRBV5-1	14	TRBJ2-1	CASSYGGNLNEQFF
TRBV5-1	17	TRBJ2-1	CASSLQPTGTGHNEQFF
TRBV19	15	TRBJ2-3	CASSMGGRASDTQYF
TRBV28	12	TRBJ1-4	CASSAGLEKLFF
TRBV10-2	16	TRBJ2-1	CASSSTGTGRYNEQFF
TRBV10-3	15	TRBJ1-2	CAISEGTALNYGYTF
TRBV7-3	14	TRBJ1-2	CASSLTSQGAGYTF
TRBV10-1	14	TRBJ2-2	CASSGLAGTGELFF